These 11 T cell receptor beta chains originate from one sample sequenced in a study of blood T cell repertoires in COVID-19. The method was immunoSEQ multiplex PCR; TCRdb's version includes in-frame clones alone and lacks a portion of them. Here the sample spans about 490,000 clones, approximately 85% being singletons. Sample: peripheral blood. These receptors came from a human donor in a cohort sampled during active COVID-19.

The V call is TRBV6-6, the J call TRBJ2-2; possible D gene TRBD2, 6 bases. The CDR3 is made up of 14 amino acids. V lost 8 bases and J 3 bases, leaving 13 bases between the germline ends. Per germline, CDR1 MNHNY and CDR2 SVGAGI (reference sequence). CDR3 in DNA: TGTGCCAGCCGCGGGACGCAGGACACCGGGGAGCTGTTTTTT. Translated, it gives CASRGTQDTGELFF.

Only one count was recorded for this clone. CDR3 sequence: CASSFRQGGKETQYF. In nucleotides, the CDR3 is TGTGCCAGCAGCTTCAGACAGGGCGGGAAAGAGACCCAGTACTTC. The genes are TRBV7-3 and TRBJ2-5; possible D gene TRBD1, 7 bases. CDR3 size: 15 residues. Germline-derived CDR1 and CDR2 are SGHTA and FQGTGA. Between the trimmed V and J ends, which lost 3 bases and 3 bases, there was a span of 14 bases.

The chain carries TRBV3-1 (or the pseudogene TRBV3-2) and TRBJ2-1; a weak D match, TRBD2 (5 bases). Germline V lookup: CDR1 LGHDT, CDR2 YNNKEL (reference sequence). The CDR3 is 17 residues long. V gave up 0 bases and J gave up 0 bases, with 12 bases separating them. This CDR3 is CASSQEGSRSSYNEQFF. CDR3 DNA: TGTGCCAGCAGCCAAGAAGGGAGCAGGAGCTCCTACAATGAGCAGTTCTTC.

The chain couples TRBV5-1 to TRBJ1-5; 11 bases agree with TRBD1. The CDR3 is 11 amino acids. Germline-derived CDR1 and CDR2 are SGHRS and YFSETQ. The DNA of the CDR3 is TGCGGGGACAGGGGGAATCAGCCCCAGCATTTT. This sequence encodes CGDRGNQPQHF.

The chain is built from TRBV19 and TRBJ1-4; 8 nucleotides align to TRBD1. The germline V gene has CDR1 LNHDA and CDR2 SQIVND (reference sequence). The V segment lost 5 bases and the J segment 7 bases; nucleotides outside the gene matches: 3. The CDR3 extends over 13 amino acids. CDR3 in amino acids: CASSQDRAEKLFF. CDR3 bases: TGTGCCAGTAGTCAGGACAGGGCTGAAAAACTGTTTTTT.

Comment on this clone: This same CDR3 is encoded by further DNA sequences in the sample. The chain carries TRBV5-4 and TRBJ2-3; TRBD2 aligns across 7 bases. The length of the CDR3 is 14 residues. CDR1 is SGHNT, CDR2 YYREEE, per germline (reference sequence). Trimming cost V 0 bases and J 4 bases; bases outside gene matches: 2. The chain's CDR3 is CASSLGGRADTQYF. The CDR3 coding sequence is TGTGCCAGCAGCTTGGGAGGGAGGGCAGATACGCAGTATTTT.

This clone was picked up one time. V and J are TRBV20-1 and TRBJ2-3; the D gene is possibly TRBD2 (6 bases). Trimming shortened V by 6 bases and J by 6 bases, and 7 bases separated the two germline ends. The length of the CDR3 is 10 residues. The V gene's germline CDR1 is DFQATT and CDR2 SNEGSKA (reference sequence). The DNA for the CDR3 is TGCAGTGCGGGGAGGGATACGCAGTATTTT. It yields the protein CSAGRDTQYF.

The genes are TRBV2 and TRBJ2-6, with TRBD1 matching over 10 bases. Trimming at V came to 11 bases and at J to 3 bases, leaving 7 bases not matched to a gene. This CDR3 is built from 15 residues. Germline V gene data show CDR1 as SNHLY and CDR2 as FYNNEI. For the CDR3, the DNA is TGTGCCGGAAGACAGGGGGCAAGTGGGGCCAACGTCCTGACTTTC. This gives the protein CAGRQGASGANVLTF.

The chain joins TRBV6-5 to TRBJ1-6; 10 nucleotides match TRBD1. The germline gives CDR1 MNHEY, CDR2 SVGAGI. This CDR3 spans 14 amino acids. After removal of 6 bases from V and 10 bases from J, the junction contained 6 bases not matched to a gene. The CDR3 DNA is TGTGCCAGCAGGTTTGGACAGGGGGACTCACCCCTCCACTTT. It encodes CASRFGQGDSPLHF.

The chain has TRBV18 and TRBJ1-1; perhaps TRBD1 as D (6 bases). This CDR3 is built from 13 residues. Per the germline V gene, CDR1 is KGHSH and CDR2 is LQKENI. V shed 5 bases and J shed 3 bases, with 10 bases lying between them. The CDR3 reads CASSDNRDTEAFF. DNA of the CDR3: TGTGCCAGCTCAGACAACAGGGACACTGAAGCTTTCTTT. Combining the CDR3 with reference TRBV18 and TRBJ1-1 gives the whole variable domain NAGVMQNPRHLVRRRGQEARLRCSPMKGHSHVYWYRQLPEEGLKFMVYLQKENIIDESGMPKERFSAEFPKEGPSILRIQQVVRGDSAAYFCASSDNRDTEAFFGQGTRLTVV.

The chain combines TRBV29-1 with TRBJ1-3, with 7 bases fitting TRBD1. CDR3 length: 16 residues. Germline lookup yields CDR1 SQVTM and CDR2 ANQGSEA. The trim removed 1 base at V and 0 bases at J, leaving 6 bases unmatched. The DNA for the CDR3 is TGCAGCGTTGAAGGGAACAGGGGCCCCTCTGGAAACACCATATATTTT. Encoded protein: CSVEGNRGPSGNTIYF.